This TCR beta chain was identified during a study of T cells expressing NK-cell markers. Whole-study context: There were seven HCMV-seropositive donors and one seronegative donor among the eight sequenced. Study-level points and caveats: Researchers report these clonotypes also headed the CD3+CD56-NKG2C+ fraction in several donors. Dominant NKG2C+ clonotypes accounted for roughly 1.0-8% of CD8+ T cells in roughly 6 donors. There remained a lack of clarity about HCMV specificity of expanded NKG2C+ T cell clones.

Comments on this clonotype: What it binds is unknown.

This CDR3 spans 17 amino acids. Germline V CDR1 and CDR2: MGHRA, YSYEKL. Using the 5' RACE reads, TCRdb records one entry per CDR3 protein without DNA. The sample holds under 600,000 distinct CDR3 sequences. J is TRBJ2-2 and V is TRBV4-1. The receptor was isolated from a woman aged 45-59 years in good health. The sample consisted of blood T cells: a sorted CD56 or NKG2C T cell subset, CD4+ or CD8+ T cells, or bulk PBMC T cells (not recorded which). The CDR3: CASSQDHVSANTGELFF.